This passage covers 32 T cell receptor beta chains from one sample sequenced in a study of prognosis after radiotherapy for stage I lung cancer. Using two-round multiplex PCR, the authors amplified TCR beta CDR3 from genomic DNA. First-round PCR employed TRBV- and TRBJ-specific primers for each gene. One entry per CDR3 protein results from TCRdb running MiXCR on the multiplex PCR reads. The sample yields some 27,000 distinct CDR3 sequences, 30% to 40% seen once. The specimen comprised PBMCs, sampled before or after stereotactic body radiation therapy (not recorded which). The receptors here all came from a donor aged 50 or older with non-small cell lung cancer.

This clonotype has at least ten counts. The chain joins TRBV30 to TRBJ1-3; TRBD1 matches 7 bases. Germline V gene sequence: CDR1 GTSNPN, CDR2 SVGIG (reference sequence). V lost 0 bases and J lost 1; bases outside the gene matches: 6. CDR3 length equals 16 residues. CDR3 nucleotide sequence: TGTGCCTGGAGTGTAGCAGGGGGATTTTCTGGAAACACCATATATTTT. Translation gives CAWSVAGGFSGNTIYF. The complete variable domain, with remaining parts taken from reference TRBV30 and TRBJ1-3, reads SQTIHQWPATLVQPVGSPLSLECTVEGTSNPNLYWYRQAAGRGLQLLFYSVGIGQISSEVPQNLSASRPQDRQFILSSKKLLLSDSGFYLCAWSVAGGFSGNTIYFGEGSWLTVV.

This clonotype was observed many times. The chain joins TRBV19 to TRBJ1-2, with 8 bases matching TRBD1. The CDR3 runs to 15 residues. J lost 5 bases, V lost 0 bases, and 5 bases had no gene match. The germline V gene encodes CDR1 LNHDA and CDR2 SQIVND (reference sequence). The CDR3 sequence: CASSIESRGLYGYTF. CDR3 DNA: TGTGCCAGTAGTATAGAGAGCAGGGGGCTGTATGGCTACACCTTC.

The gene calls are TRBV27 and TRBJ2-7; 11 positions match TRBD2. With V trimmed by 4 bases and J by 0 bases, 5 bases remained unmatched. This CDR3 has 16 residues. Germline CDR1 reads MNHEY; CDR2 reads SMNVEV (reference sequence). The CDR3 protein is CASSSLTSGSSYEQYF. The DNA of the CDR3 is TGTGCCAGCAGTTCTCTCACTAGCGGGAGCTCCTACGAGCAGTACTTC.

The V call is TRBV4-3, the J call TRBJ2-7; the match to TRBD1 covers 9 bases. The CDR3 runs 16 residues. V lost 0 bases, J lost 3 bases, and 6 bases stayed unmatched. The germline V gene encodes CDR1 LGHNA and CDR2 YSLEER. The CDR3: CASSQELRDRVYEQYF. In DNA, the CDR3 is TGCGCCAGCAGCCAAGAACTCCGGGACAGGGTCTACGAGCAGTACTTC.

This clonotype qualifies as medium-sized. This sequence joins TRBV20-1 and TRBJ1-6, with D hard to call. The CDR3 is 18 amino acids. CDR1 and CDR2 (germline): DFQATT, SNEGSKA (reference sequence). V shed 1 base and J shed 0 bases, with 16 bases lying between them. The CDR3 reads CSARAKHQGSSYNSPLHF. In nucleotides, the CDR3 is TGCAGTGCTAGAGCCAAACACCAAGGGAGCTCCTATAATTCACCCCTCCACTTT.

The sample holds many counts of this clonotype. The chain combines TRBV20-1 with TRBJ2-1; possibly TRBD2 for D (6 bases). Deletions cut 0 bases from V and 0 bases from J, with 12 bases between. This CDR3 has 16 residues. Germline CDR1 DFQATT, CDR2 SNEGSKA (reference sequence). The DNA for the CDR3 is TGCAGTGCTAGAGATCCTCGCGGGACCTCCTACAATGAGCAGTTCTTC. This gives the protein CSARDPRGTSYNEQFF.

This clonotype was detected a few times. A read error may explain this, as a much larger clone is one base away. J is TRBJ2-2 and V is TRBV29-1; no firm D call. Germline V gene data show CDR1 as SQVTM and CDR2 as ANQGSEA. Between the trimmed V and J ends, which lost 4 bases and 6 bases, there was a span of 12 bases. The CDR3 contains 13 residues. CDR3 loop: CSVVWWVPGELFF. DNA for the CDR3: TGCAGCGTTGTTTGGTGGGTTCCCGGGGAGCTGTTTTTT.

This clonotype was seen ten or more times. V and J are TRBV19 and TRBJ2-1; 9 bases are shared with TRBD2. The V gene's germline CDR1 is LNHDA and CDR2 SQIVND (reference sequence). The V gene end was trimmed by 8 bases and the J gene end by 6 bases; junction bases not matched to a gene: 14. CDR3 length: 16 residues. The CDR3 region has the DNA TGTGCCAGTCATCCGAGCGGGGGGAACCCCACCAATGAGCAGTTCTTC. As protein: CASHPSGGNPTNEQFF. Full variable domain (rest looked up from reference TRBV19 and TRBJ2-1): DGGITQSPKYLFRKEGQNVTLSCEQNLNHDAMYWYRQDPGQGLRLIYYSQIVNDFQKGDIAEGYSVSREKKESFPLTVTSAQKNPTAFYLCASHPSGGNPTNEQFFGPGTRLTVL.

Many counts were recorded for this clonotype. The chain recombines TRBV5-1 with TRBJ2-2; D gene unclear. The V end lost 1 base, the J end lost 0 bases, and 7 bases lay between the germline ends. CDR3 length: 15 amino acids. Germline CDR1 reads SGHRS; CDR2 reads YFSETQ. Here the CDR3 DNA reads TGCGCCAGCAGCTTGCAATCCTCGAACACCGGGGAGCTGTTTTTT. Its protein product is CASSLQSSNTGELFF.

This clonotype was seen many times. The chain employs TRBV28 and TRBJ1-4; the D gene is possibly TRBD1 (5 bases). Per the germline V gene, CDR1 is MDHEN and CDR2 is SYDVKM. This CDR3 has 15 amino acids. The ends were cut back, 4 bases at V and 8 bases at J, with 17 bases in the middle. CDR3 sequence reads: CASSSQGWSGEKLFF. In DNA, the CDR3 is TGTGCCAGCAGTTCCCAGGGCTGGTCCGGAGAAAAACTGTTTTTT.

This clonotype is deemed medium-sized. The chain combines TRBV20-1 with TRBJ1-4; D not certain. Trimming left V 3 bases short and J 5 bases short, with 16 bases between. Germline V gives CDR1 DFQATT, CDR2 SNEGSKA (reference sequence). The CDR3 spans 15 residues. CDR3: CSASPYGPENEKLFF. CDR3 DNA: TGCAGTGCTAGTCCGTATGGTCCGGAGAATGAAAAACTGTTTTTT.

In the case of this clonotype: The germline gene is not matched at one end of the junction; a read error may be the cause. The V call is TRBV27, the J call TRBJ2-7, with no clear D. The length of the CDR3 is 12 residues. Germline CDR1 reads MNHEY; CDR2 reads SMNVEV (reference sequence). Here the CDR3 reads CVSSLKVYEQYF. CDR3 DNA: TGTGTCAGCAGTTTAAAGGTCTACGAGCAGTACTTC.

This clonotype was recorded at least ten times. V is TRBV7-8 and J is TRBJ1-1; no clear D. From germline, CDR1 is SGHVS and CDR2 FQNEAQ. V lost 1 base to trimming and J lost 3 bases, with 6 bases between them. This CDR3 is built from 13 residues. The chain's CDR3 is CASSLVGDTEAFF. The DNA of the CDR3 is TGTGCCAGCAGCTTAGTCGGGGACACTGAAGCTTTCTTT.

The chain uses TRBV19 and TRBJ1-1; 10 nucleotides match TRBD1. CDR3 size: 16 residues. Germline CDR1 reads LNHDA; CDR2 reads SQIVND (reference sequence). V lost 3 bases to trimming and J lost 3 bases; unmatched junction nucleotides: 7. In nucleotides, the CDR3 is TGTGCCAGTAGTATTAGGACAGGGGGTTGGTACACTGAAGCTTTCTTT. This translates into CASSIRTGGWYTEAFF.

This clonotype has just a few counts. The gene calls are TRBV6-2 or TRBV6-3 and TRBJ1-6; D remains ambiguous. The V end was cut by 9 bases, the J end by 9 bases, with 24 bases between. Germline assignment: CDR1 MNHEY and CDR2 SVGEGT. The CDR3 contains 16 residues. The CDR3 nucleotides read TGTGCCAGTATTACGGGAGCGGTACGGATTAGTTCACCCCTCCACTTT. Translating it yields CASITGAVRISSPLHF.

This clonotype has at least ten counts. The CDR3 sequence is CASSSSVGSGNTIYF. The CDR3 bases are TGTGCCAGCAGCTCATCGGTAGGATCTGGAAACACCATATATTTT. The rearrangement uses TRBV7-8 and TRBJ1-3, with D hard to call. CDR3 length: 15 residues. V dropped 4 bases and J dropped 1 base, with 11 bases sitting between them. CDR1 SGHVS and CDR2 FQNEAQ come from the germline V gene.

This clonotype has a count of ten or more. This chain links TRBV20-1 with TRBJ2-7; D unresolved. CDR1 is DFQATT, CDR2 SNEGSKA, per germline (reference sequence). Trimming took 4 bases from V and 5 from J, leaving 18 bases between them. This CDR3 comprises 14 residues. The CDR3 spells CSATESPFRDEQYF. In DNA form, the CDR3 reads TGCAGTGCTACTGAGAGTCCCTTTCGGGACGAGCAGTACTTC.

Comment on this clonotype: This may be a read error, as it is one base from a much larger clone. This chain connects TRBV6-2 or TRBV6-3 to TRBJ2-5; D not certain. There are 18 residues in the CDR3. The germline V gene has CDR1 MNHEY and CDR2 SVGEGT. Trimming took 2 bases from V and 9 from J, leaving 28 bases between them. The CDR3 loop is CASSYTVSRAGQWDAQYF. The CDR3 coding sequence is TGTGCCAGCAGTTACACGGTTAGCCGGGCAGGCCAATGGGATGCCCAGTACTTC.

This clonotype has at least ten counts. This chain connects TRBV4-2 to TRBJ2-1; TRBD2 agrees at 7 bases. CDR3 length equals 14 residues. Trimming at V came to 4 bases and at J to 5 bases, leaving 5 bases not matched to a gene. From germline, CDR1 is LGHNA and CDR2 YNFKEQ. CDR3 residues: CASSRGGGDNEQFF. The CDR3 coding sequence is TGTGCCAGCAGCCGGGGCGGGGGAGACAATGAGCAGTTCTTC.

This clonotype was seen repeatedly, ten times or more. The V gene is TRBV5-1, the J gene TRBJ2-5; TRBD2 agrees at 7 bases. Germline CDR1 and CDR2: SGHRS and YFSETQ. The CDR3 contains 15 residues. The J segment lost 4 bases and the V segment lost 0 bases, leaving 6 bases of the junction unmatched. CDR3 sequence (DNA): TGCGCCAGCAGCTTGGAAAAGGGAGGGCGAGAGACCCAGTACTTC. This gives the protein CASSLEKGGRETQYF.

This clonotype has a count of ten or more. The chain combines TRBV12-3 or TRBV12-4 with TRBJ2-3; D is tentatively TRBD1 or TRBD2 (5 bases each). Trimming took off 0 bases at V and 2 bases at J, with 12 bases between the two ends. This CDR3 region has 16 residues. The CDR3 sequence: CASSLAGDEDTDTQYF. In DNA form, the CDR3 reads TGTGCCAGCAGTTTAGCGGGGGATGAGGACACAGATACGCAGTATTTT.

The sample holds many counts of this clonotype. The chain joins TRBV18 to TRBJ2-1; possible D gene TRBD2, 7 bases. The CDR3 is 13 residues long. Looked up from germline, CDR1 is KGHSH and CDR2 is LQKENI. Trimming removed 1 base from V and 9 bases from J, with 10 bases in between. The CDR3 DNA is TGTGCCAGCTCACCACGGGGGGGCTTTGAGCAGTTCTTC. Translation gives CASSPRGGFEQFF.

This clonotype was seen many times. J is TRBJ1-4 and V is TRBV7-2; tentatively, D is TRBD1 (5 bases). This CDR3 comprises 14 residues. CDR1 and CDR2 from the germline V gene are SGHTA and FQGNSA. V dropped 4 bases and J dropped 3 bases, with 9 bases sitting between them. For the CDR3, the DNA is TGTGCCAGCAGCTCGACAGTGTCTAATGAAAAACTGTTTTTT. Translating it yields CASSSTVSNEKLFF.

Regarding this clonotype: A far larger clone is a single base away, which makes a read error likely. This rearrangement joins TRBV6-4 to TRBJ2-3; D remains unclear. In germline, CDR1 is MRHNA, CDR2 SNTAGT. CDR3 length: 15 amino acids. V was cut by 5 bases and J by 6 bases, with 18 bases left in between. The DNA for the CDR3 is TGTGCCAGCAGTTTTCAGACCGTGGGAACGGATACGCAGTATTTT. Encoded protein: CASSFQTVGTDTQYF.

For this clonotype: The junction does not match germline at one end; this may be a read error. V and J are TRBV12-3 or TRBV12-4 and TRBJ1-6, with unresolved D. The CDR3 totals 15 residues. In DNA form, the CDR3 reads TGTGCGAGCACCAGCGGTAACCCTAATAATTCACCCCTCCACTTT. It specifies CASTSGNPNNSPLHF.

This clonotype occurred many times. The chain combines TRBV5-8 with TRBJ2-7; D gene uncertain. This CDR3 is 13 amino acids long. V lost 5 bases and J lost 2, with 11 bases in between. The germline V gene encodes CDR1 SGHTS and CDR2 YDEGEE. Here the CDR3 reads CASRRTQTYEQYF. CDR3 nucleotides: TGTGCCAGCAGACGAACTCAGACCTACGAGCAGTACTTC.

The V gene is TRBV19, the J gene TRBJ2-7, with 7 bases fitting TRBD1. This CDR3 is built from 13 residues. Unmatched junction bases numbered 5, after V lost 5 bases and J lost 4 bases. Germline V gene data show CDR1 as LNHDA and CDR2 as SQIVND (reference sequence). This chain's CDR3 is CASSEQGFYEQYF. The CDR3 DNA sequence: TGTGCCAGTAGTGAACAGGGGTTTTACGAGCAGTACTTC.

This sequence joins TRBV6-2 or TRBV6-3 and TRBJ1-1; 9 bases are shared with TRBD1. The CDR3 runs to 15 residues. With V trimmed by 5 bases and J by 4 bases, 8 bases remained unmatched. CDR1 and CDR2 from the germline V gene are MNHEY and SVGEGT. The CDR3 region is CASSDPLTGGTEAFF. Written as DNA, the CDR3 is TGTGCCAGCAGTGATCCATTGACAGGGGGCACTGAAGCTTTCTTT.

Judged by abundance, this clonotype is medium-sized. V usage is TRBV11-2 and J usage is TRBJ2-7; TRBD2 matches 7 bases. From germline, CDR1 is SGHAT and CDR2 FQNNGV. This CDR3 spans 13 amino acids. V lost 9 bases, J lost 4 bases, and 9 bases stayed unmatched. The CDR3 reads CASSSSGGYEQYF. CDR3 in DNA: TGTGCCAGTAGTTCATCGGGGGGATACGAGCAGTACTTC.

There are many counts of this clonotype. The gene calls are TRBV5-8 and TRBJ2-1, with TRBD2 matching 15 bases. V dropped 4 bases and J dropped 0; count of bases not matched to a gene: 8. CDR3 size: 19 residues. Germline CDR1 and CDR2: SGHTS and YDEGEE. The chain's CDR3 is CASSRGQGLAGGSYNEQFF. CDR3 nucleotides: TGTGCCAGCAGCCGGGGACAGGGACTAGCGGGAGGCTCCTACAATGAGCAGTTCTTC.

This clonotype was picked up many times. This chain links TRBV10-3 with TRBJ2-5; 9 positions match TRBD1. V was pared by 10 bases and J by 3 bases, with 3 bases of the junction left unmatched. This CDR3 is built from 12 residues. Germline assignment: CDR1 ENHRY and CDR2 SYGVKD. The CDR3 bases are TGTGCCACCAGGGACAGGGAAGAGACCCAGTACTTC. It encodes CATRDREETQYF.

Sample share makes this clonotype medium-sized. The chain employs TRBV25-1 and TRBJ1-6, with 8 bases matching TRBD1. V shed 8 bases and J 0 bases; nucleotides not matched to a gene: 3. Germline V gives CDR1 MGHDK, CDR2 SYGVNS. The CDR3 extends over 15 amino acids. The CDR3 DNA sequence: TGTGCCAGCCAAACAGGGGGCTCCTATAATTCACCCCTCCACTTT. It yields the protein CASQTGGSYNSPLHF.